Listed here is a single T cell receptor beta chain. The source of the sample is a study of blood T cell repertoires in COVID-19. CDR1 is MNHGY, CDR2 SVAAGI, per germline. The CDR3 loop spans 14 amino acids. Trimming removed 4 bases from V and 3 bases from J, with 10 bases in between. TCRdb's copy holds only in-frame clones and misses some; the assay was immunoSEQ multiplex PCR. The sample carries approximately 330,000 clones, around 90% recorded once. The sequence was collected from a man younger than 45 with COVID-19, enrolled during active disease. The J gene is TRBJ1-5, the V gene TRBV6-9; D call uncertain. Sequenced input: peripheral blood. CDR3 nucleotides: TGTGCCAGCAGTTTGGCAGGCCTCAATCAGCCCCAGCATTTT. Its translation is CASSLAGLNQPQHF.